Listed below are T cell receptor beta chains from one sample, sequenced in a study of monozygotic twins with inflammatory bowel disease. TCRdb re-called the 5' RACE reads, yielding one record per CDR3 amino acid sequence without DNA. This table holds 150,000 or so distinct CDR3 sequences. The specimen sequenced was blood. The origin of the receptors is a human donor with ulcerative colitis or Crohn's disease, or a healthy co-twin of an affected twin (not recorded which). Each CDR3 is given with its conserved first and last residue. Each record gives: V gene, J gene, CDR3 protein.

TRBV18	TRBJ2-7	CASSLSSDYEQYF
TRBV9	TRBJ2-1	CASSGKGNNEQFF
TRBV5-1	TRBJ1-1	CASSLGGGRDTEAFF
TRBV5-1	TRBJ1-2	CASSLTQFNYGYTF
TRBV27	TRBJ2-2	CASSFGGLYSGELFF
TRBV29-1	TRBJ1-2	CSVEDATGGGYTF
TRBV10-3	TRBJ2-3	CAIRDRVIEDTQYF
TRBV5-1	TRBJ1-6	CASREDGSNSPLHF
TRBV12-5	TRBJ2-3	CASGLPGPVDTQYF
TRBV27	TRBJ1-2	CASSSPRGSYGYTF
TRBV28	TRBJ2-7	CASSTPGLVYEQYF
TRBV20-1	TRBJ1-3	CSARGGNTIYF
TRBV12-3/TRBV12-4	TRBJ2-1	CASSLAAGGDEQFF
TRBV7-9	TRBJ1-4	CASSLNDVATNEKLFF
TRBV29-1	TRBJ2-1	CSSHAGDFEGEQFF
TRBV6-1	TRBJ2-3	CASSEARARAQYF
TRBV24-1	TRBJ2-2	CATSAAGVGELFF
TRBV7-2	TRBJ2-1	CASSYPGGNEQFF
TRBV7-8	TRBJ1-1	CSSSIRQGPSTEAFF
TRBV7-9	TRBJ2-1	CASREREGNEQFF
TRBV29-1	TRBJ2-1	CSVGNQGVEQFF
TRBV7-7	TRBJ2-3	CASSSTVSSSTDTQYF
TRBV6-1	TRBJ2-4	CASSPYTGHMEDIQYF
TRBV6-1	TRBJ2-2	CASSLGTGSSGELFF
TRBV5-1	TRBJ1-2	CASSLGVNVGGGYTF
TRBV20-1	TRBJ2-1	CSSLGPGTSGRSNEQFF
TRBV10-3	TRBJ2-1	CAIRGGGRAANEQFF
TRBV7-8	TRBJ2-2	CASSLGTESTGELFF
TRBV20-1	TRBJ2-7	CSASGDILYEQYF
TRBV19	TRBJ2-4	CASSAQRTGINIQYF
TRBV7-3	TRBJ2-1	CASSLTWPYNEQFF
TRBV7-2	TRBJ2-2	CASSLVGAGEHPGELFF
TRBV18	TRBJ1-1	CASSPAGGNTEAFF
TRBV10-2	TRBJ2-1	CASSRIPPGTNEQFF
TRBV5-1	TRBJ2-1	CASNQDNEQFF
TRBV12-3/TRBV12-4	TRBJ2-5	CASSLWTGIFQETQYF
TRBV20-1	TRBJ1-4	CSARGQGVWEKLFF
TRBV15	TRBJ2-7	CATSRAWTGAGYEQYF
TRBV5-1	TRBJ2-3	CASSPGTSVPDTQYF
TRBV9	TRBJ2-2	CASSVEALGGAELFF
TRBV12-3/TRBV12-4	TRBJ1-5	CASSGDTPNQPQHF
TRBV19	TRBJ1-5	CASSIGATQHF
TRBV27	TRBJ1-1	CASSESTGKSTEAFF
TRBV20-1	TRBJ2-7	CSATSVRVFAYEQYF
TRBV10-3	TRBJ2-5	CAIKGSAQQETQYF
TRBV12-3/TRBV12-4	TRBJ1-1	CASTPTGGNTEAFF
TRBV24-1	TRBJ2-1	CATSAFGGQGFNYNEQFF
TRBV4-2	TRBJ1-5	CASSSESGQGALTDQPQHF